Here is one T cell receptor (beta chain) with its context. There is no known antigen for this receptor. Base qualities were left out, and no much larger clone turns up one base away. This entry belongs to a study of vaccination and CD4 T cells after COVID-19 (dated by TCRdb to the early 2020s). Study-wide context: SARS-CoV-2 positivity had been established in the convalescent patients by nasal swab PCR, and mild disease was recorded in roughly ten of these patients and severe disease in one. Participants received two doses of either the Pfizer-BioNTech BNT162b2 vaccine (n=8) or the Moderna mRNA-1273 vaccine (n=2). The time from the second vaccine dose to post-vaccine blood sampling had a median of roughly 70 days and ranged from roughly 13 to 241 days. Post-COVID blood samples from convalescent patients were collected a median of 101 days after diagnosis, with a range of about 30 to 170 days. In the convalescent cohort there were six males and four females, among whom were two Hispanic individuals, seven Caucasians, two Asians and one multiracial person. In ten to eleven COVID-19 convalescent patients and a handful of infection-naive healthy vaccine recipients, the spike-specific CD4+ TCR repertoire before mRNA vaccination was compared with the repertoire after mRNA vaccination. As controls, cultures received a CEFX viral epitope pool (the positive control), an HIV-1 Nef peptide pool (the negative control), or no peptide at all. Culture stimuli were overlapping spike peptide pools from SARS-CoV-2 and from the common cold coronaviruses HCoV-NL63, HCoV-OC43 and HCoV-229E.

What the authors observed across the whole study: The number of convalescent patients in the study was relatively small, and the study did not examine early timepoints following natural infection. Of the vaccine-specific clones found in convalescent patients, nearly all (304 of 307) were mono-reactive for SARS-CoV-2 spike instead of being cross-reactive with common cold coronaviruses. The median number of SARS-CoV-2-reactive clonotypes rose from about 23 after infection to approximately 41 after vaccination, but the change was not significant. Among the post-vaccine SARS-CoV-2-reactive clones in convalescent patients, a median around 90% showed up only after vaccination, which suggests vaccine-specific priming.

The CDR3 runs 14 amino acids, cysteine and phenylalanine included. Of the read, only the CDR3 DNA is kept; its 42 bases are in frame from base 1. V and J lose 6 bases and 8 bases, and a span of 19 bases separates them. CDR1 is given as MNHNS and CDR2 as SASEGT, both from the germline V gene. The sample's treatment or condition, from its label and the paper: approximately nine-day PBMC culture with coronavirus spike peptide pools or control peptides (ViraFEST assay). The study used the ViraFEST assay, which expanded antigen-specific T cells with peptide pools and then identified expanded clonotypes by TCR sequencing. The convalescent patients' positive SARS-CoV-2 PCR tests fell between March and December 2020, which was before the Alpha, Beta and Delta variants emerged in the United States. Each well held fewer than 2.5 million PBMCs cultured with about 9.8 ug/ml peptide pools in IMDM containing 5% human AB serum and approximately 10 IU/ml IL-2. On days 3 and 7, half of the culture medium was replaced with fresh IL-2-containing medium. After roughly 11 days of culture, CD4+ T cells were isolated by negative selection with the EasySep CD4+ T cell isolation kit. Ficoll-Paque Plus gradient centrifugation was used to isolate PBMCs from whole blood, and the isolated PBMCs were then either used fresh or cryopreserved at -140C. Culture conditions were generally each tested in triplicate wells.

Library preparation was by PCR. TCR sequencing of DNA from cultured CD4+ T cells used the Oncomine TCR Beta short-read assay at the Johns Hopkins FTIC core. The QIAamp micro DNA kit was used to extract genomic DNA from the cultured CD4+ T cells. Oncomine TCR Beta libraries made from cultured CD4+ T cells were pooled using unique dual indexes and sequenced on an Illumina iSeq 100. The original pipeline was this. Non-productive sequences were filtered out, and CDR3s that did not start with C, did not end with F or W, or were shorter than 7 amino acids were discarded. The MANAFEST web application identified antigen-specific clonotypes by comparing peptide-stimulated wells against reference wells and other culture wells. To be called positive, a clone needed an FDR below 0.05, an odds ratio above 5, and a productive frequency above 0.1% in at least two of three replicate wells. Clonotypes that were significantly expanded in both SARS-CoV-2 spike wells and at least one common cold coronavirus spike condition were defined as cross-reactive. CDR3 homology was assessed with Levenshtein distances (stringdist) and unrooted phylogenetic trees (ape) in R version 3.6.1. TCRdb ran its own pipeline on the public reads, namely fastp trimming at Q25 and MiXCR clone calling, and kept in-frame beta chains. Rows with a matching CDR3 protein are joined into one entry that keeps the most common DNA and genes. TCRdb's processing, not the authors', yielded these V and J calls. The sample contains 15,000 or so distinct CDR3 sequences, about 35% of them found a single time. Together, the top ten hold roughly 14% of the sample.

The sequence links TRBV6-1 to TRBJ1-2; the D gene is perhaps TRBD1, on 5 matching bases. The sequence derives from a human donor with COVID-19. The specimen sequenced was cultured CD4+ T cells from blood. CDR3 loop: CASRESDSRGGYTF. At the DNA level, the sequence is TGTGCCAGCAGAGAGTCCGACAGCAGAGGCGGCTACACCTTC.